This T cell receptor beta chain emerged from a study of cytomegalovirus exposure and HLA in healthy donors. Findings and limits, study-wide: What was likely a sequencing artifact was a cluster of highly shared sequence variants. Across donors, most TCRs were seen rarely, yet some public ones were widespread. CMV serostatus was the only immune exposure information that was available.

Trimming shortened V by 6 bases and J by 6 bases, and 18 bases separated the two germline ends. This CDR3 region has 14 residues. CDR1 and CDR2 (germline): SNHLY, FYNNEI. Only a few counts were recorded for this clone. The antigen remains undetermined. PCR involved 60 Vbeta and 13 Jbeta primers. Clones were sequenced by immunoSEQ multiplex PCR, and TCRdb holds only the in-frame ones, with some missing. The sample carries 140,000 to 150,000 clones, roughly 80% recorded once. Healthy individuals who donated bone marrow served as the donors. The sample comprised PBMCs. The receptor comes from a middle-aged man in good health and CMV-seropositive. The chain is built from TRBV2 and TRBJ2-7, with a tentative D call TRBD2 (6 bases). CDR3 protein: CASRISGTGGEQYF. The CDR3 nucleotides are TGTGCCAGCAGAATATCCGGAACCGGGGGCGAGCAGTACTTC. Supplemented by reference TRBV2 and TRBJ2-7, the full variable domain reads EPEVTQTPSHQVTQMGQEVILRCVPISNHLYFYWYRQILGQKVEFLVSFYNNEISEKSEIFDDQFSVERPDGSNFTLKIRSTKLEDSAMYFCASRISGTGGEQYFGPGTRLTVT.